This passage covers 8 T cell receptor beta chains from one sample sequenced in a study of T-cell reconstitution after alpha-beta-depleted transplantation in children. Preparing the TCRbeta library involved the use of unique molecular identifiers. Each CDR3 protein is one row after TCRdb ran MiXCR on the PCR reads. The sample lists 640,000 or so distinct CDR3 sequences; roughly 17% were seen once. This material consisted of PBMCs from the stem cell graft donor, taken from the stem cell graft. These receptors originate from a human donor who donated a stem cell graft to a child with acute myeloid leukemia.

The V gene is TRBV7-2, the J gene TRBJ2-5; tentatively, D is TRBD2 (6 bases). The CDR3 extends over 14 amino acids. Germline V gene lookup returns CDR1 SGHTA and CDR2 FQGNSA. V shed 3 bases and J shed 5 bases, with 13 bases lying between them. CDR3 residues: CASSFPTSPETQYF. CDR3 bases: TGTGCCAGCAGCTTCCCGACTAGTCCCGAGACCCAGTACTTC.

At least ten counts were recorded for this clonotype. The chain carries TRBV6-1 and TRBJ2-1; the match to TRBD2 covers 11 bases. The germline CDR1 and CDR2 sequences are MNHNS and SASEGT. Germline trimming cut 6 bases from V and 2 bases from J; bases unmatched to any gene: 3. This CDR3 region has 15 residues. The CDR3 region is CASRTSGKTYNEQFF. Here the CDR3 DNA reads TGTGCCAGCAGGACTAGCGGGAAAACCTACAATGAGCAGTTCTTC.

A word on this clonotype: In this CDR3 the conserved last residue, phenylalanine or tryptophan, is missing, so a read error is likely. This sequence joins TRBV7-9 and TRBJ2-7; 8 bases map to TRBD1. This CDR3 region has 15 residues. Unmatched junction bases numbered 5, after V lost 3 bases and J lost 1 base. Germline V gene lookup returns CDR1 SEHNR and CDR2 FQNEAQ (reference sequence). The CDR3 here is CASSFHRGASYEQYL. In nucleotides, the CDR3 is TGTGCCAGCAGCTTCCACAGGGGGGCTTCCTACGAGCAGTACTTG.

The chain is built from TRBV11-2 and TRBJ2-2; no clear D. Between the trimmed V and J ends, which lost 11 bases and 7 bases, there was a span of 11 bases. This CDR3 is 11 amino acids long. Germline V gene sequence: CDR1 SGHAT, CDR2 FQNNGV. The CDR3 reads CASIIGGELFF. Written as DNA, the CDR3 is TGTGCCTCCATTATTGGCGGGGAGCTGTTTTTT.

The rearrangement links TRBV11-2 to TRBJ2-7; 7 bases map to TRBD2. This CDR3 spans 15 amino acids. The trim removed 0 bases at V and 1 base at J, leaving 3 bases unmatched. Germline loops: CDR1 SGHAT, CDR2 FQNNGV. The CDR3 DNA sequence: TGTGCCAGCAGCTTAGATGTGGGGGGGTCCTACGAGCAGTACGTC. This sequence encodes CASSLDVGGSYEQYV.

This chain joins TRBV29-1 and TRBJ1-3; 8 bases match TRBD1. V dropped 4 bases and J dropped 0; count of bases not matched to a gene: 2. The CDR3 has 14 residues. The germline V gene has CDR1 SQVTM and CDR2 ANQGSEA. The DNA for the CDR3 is TGCAGCGTTGTTCAGGGGGCCTCTGGAAACACCATATATTTT. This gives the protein CSVVQGASGNTIYF.

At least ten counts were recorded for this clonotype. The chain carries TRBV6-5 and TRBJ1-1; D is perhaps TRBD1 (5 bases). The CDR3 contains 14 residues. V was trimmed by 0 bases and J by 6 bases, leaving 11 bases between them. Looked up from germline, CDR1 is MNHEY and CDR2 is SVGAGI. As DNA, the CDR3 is TGTGCCAGCAGTTACTCGGTGGGGACTGCTGAAGCTTTCTTT. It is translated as CASSYSVGTAEAFF.

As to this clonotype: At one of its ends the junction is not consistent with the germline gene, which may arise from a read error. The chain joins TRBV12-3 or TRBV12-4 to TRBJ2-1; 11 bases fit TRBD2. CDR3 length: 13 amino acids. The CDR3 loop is CASSPTLAGGWVF. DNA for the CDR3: TGTGCCAGCAGTCCGACCTTAGCGGGGGGGTGGGTCTTC.